These T cell receptor beta chains were read from a single sample in a study of long-term antiretroviral therapy in people with HIV. Sequencing used immunoSEQ multiplex PCR; TCRdb keeps in-frame clones, though not all of them. This sample has about 27,000 clones, with around four fifths found just once. Material: unsorted PBMCs, obtained 0.8 years before starting antiretroviral therapy. The receptors stem from a man aged 18 to 29 with HIV. The conserved cysteine and the conserved F or W are not part of the CDR3 here. Fields, in order: V gene, CDR3 length, J gene, CDR3 protein.

v_call: TRBV6-1; cdr3_length: 14; j_call: TRBJ1-6; cdr3_aa: ASSQGQGRNNSPLH
v_call: TRBV5-1; cdr3_length: 14; j_call: TRBJ2-7; cdr3_aa: ASSLANSGTKGEQY
v_call: TRBV6-5; cdr3_length: 9; j_call: TRBJ1-1; cdr3_aa: ASAGYTEAF
v_call: TRBV5-1; cdr3_length: 13; j_call: TRBJ2-7; cdr3_aa: ASSLGQGSPYEQY
v_call: TRBV10-2; cdr3_length: 13; j_call: TRBJ2-1; cdr3_aa: ASSDFSAGNNEQF
v_call: TRBV7-9; cdr3_length: 13; j_call: TRBJ2-7; cdr3_aa: ASSLGGTGAYEQY
v_call: TRBV25-1; cdr3_length: 14; j_call: TRBJ1-5; cdr3_aa: ASSEGGLRSNQPQH
v_call: TRBV10-2; cdr3_length: 8; j_call: TRBJ2-3; cdr3_aa: ASRGGTQY
v_call: TRBV9; cdr3_length: 14; j_call: TRBJ2-1; cdr3_aa: ASSALSGRTYNEQF
v_call: TRBV25-1; cdr3_length: 12; j_call: TRBJ1-4; cdr3_aa: ASSTGGENEKLF
v_call: TRBV6-1; cdr3_length: 10; j_call: TRBJ1-4; cdr3_aa: ASSEAERKLF
v_call: TRBV5-1; cdr3_length: 13; j_call: TRBJ1-4; cdr3_aa: ASSLGDTSSEKLF
v_call: TRBV7-2; cdr3_length: 14; j_call: TRBJ2-5; cdr3_aa: ASSLMGLAGKETQY
v_call: TRBV30; cdr3_length: 11; j_call: TRBJ1-2; cdr3_aa: AWTRTGGYGYT
v_call: TRBV2; cdr3_length: 12; j_call: TRBJ2-1; cdr3_aa: ANLLAGANNEQF
v_call: TRBV6-4; cdr3_length: 11; j_call: TRBJ1-6; cdr3_aa: ASSDRDNSPLH
v_call: TRBV18; cdr3_length: 14; j_call: TRBJ1-1; cdr3_aa: ASSPMTGGAYTEAF
v_call: TRBV6-1; cdr3_length: 12; j_call: TRBJ2-7; cdr3_aa: ASSETRAWDEQY
v_call: TRBV12-5; cdr3_length: 16; j_call: TRBJ1-2; cdr3_aa: ASGLVLGRSPSNYGYT
v_call: TRBV11-2; cdr3_length: 14; j_call: TRBJ1-5; cdr3_aa: ASSELPRGSNQPQH
v_call: TRBV6-6; cdr3_length: 12; j_call: TRBJ2-2; cdr3_aa: ASSYSVNTGELF
v_call: TRBV2; cdr3_length: 12; j_call: TRBJ1-2; cdr3_aa: ASSPGKPNYGYT
v_call: TRBV19; cdr3_length: 14; j_call: TRBJ2-2; cdr3_aa: ASSPGAGAPTGELF
v_call: TRBV19; cdr3_length: 9; j_call: TRBJ2-1; cdr3_aa: ASSFPGVLL
v_call: TRBV6-5; cdr3_length: 14; j_call: TRBJ2-3; cdr3_aa: ASSYSLAGWADTQY
v_call: TRBV4-2; cdr3_length: 14; j_call: TRBJ1-4; cdr3_aa: ASTPLSATNNEKLF
v_call: TRBV5-1; cdr3_length: 13; j_call: TRBJ2-1; cdr3_aa: ASSNWGQGSHEQF
v_call: TRBV4-1; cdr3_length: 13; j_call: TRBJ2-2; cdr3_aa: ASRLRRGDTGELF
v_call: TRBV27; cdr3_length: 14; j_call: TRBJ2-3; cdr3_aa: ASSFLAVSSTDTQY
v_call: TRBV9; cdr3_length: 12; j_call: TRBJ1-1; cdr3_aa: ASSVESVNTEAF
v_call: TRBV19; cdr3_length: 11; j_call: TRBJ1-1; cdr3_aa: ASSIIGNTEAF
v_call: TRBV5-1; cdr3_length: 12; j_call: TRBJ2-7; cdr3_aa: ASSLRDRFYEQY
v_call: TRBV18; cdr3_length: 13; j_call: TRBJ1-2; cdr3_aa: ASSPREGFLYGYT
v_call: TRBV10-3; cdr3_length: 11; j_call: TRBJ2-3; cdr3_aa: AITGQDTDTQY
v_call: TRBV7-3; cdr3_length: 13; j_call: TRBJ2-3; cdr3_aa: ASSLTWGQGDTQY
v_call: TRBV7-2; cdr3_length: 11; j_call: TRBJ1-4; cdr3_aa: ASSLQGYEKLF
v_call: TRBV9; cdr3_length: 11; j_call: TRBJ2-2; cdr3_aa: ASGSANTGELF
v_call: TRBV18; cdr3_length: 13; j_call: TRBJ1-2; cdr3_aa: ASSPPDRGRHGYT
v_call: TRBV6-4; cdr3_length: 12; j_call: TRBJ1-1; cdr3_aa: ASSETGGNTEAF
v_call: TRBV10-3; cdr3_length: 11; j_call: TRBJ1-2; cdr3_aa: AISETGGRGYT
v_call: TRBV7-8; cdr3_length: 13; j_call: TRBJ1-2; cdr3_aa: ASSLGLLQGRGYT
v_call: TRBV19; cdr3_length: 11; j_call: TRBJ1-3; cdr3_aa: ASSANSGNTIY
v_call: TRBV18; cdr3_length: 12; j_call: TRBJ1-1; cdr3_aa: ASSQGGLNTEAF
v_call: TRBV7-8; cdr3_length: 13; j_call: TRBJ2-1; cdr3_aa: ASSLPGLSIDEQF
v_call: TRBV27; cdr3_length: 14; j_call: TRBJ2-1; cdr3_aa: ASRSQRGRSYNEQF
v_call: TRBV5-1; cdr3_length: 15; j_call: TRBJ2-7; cdr3_aa: ASSLDTSGRRTYEQY
v_call: TRBV29-1; cdr3_length: 11; j_call: TRBJ2-1; cdr3_aa: SADRDRGNEQF
v_call: TRBV11-2; cdr3_length: 16; j_call: TRBJ2-2; cdr3_aa: ASSILARSAAGTGELF
v_call: TRBV29-1; cdr3_length: 12; j_call: TRBJ2-2; cdr3_aa: SVSVGGTSGELF
v_call: TRBV30; cdr3_length: 11; j_call: TRBJ2-1; cdr3_aa: AWSASGGPEQF
v_call: TRBV28; cdr3_length: 13; j_call: TRBJ1-5; cdr3_aa: ASSLFGPGVQPQH
v_call: TRBV12-5; cdr3_length: 15; j_call: TRBJ1-2; cdr3_aa: ASGLVPEWWSFYGYT
v_call: TRBV21-1; cdr3_length: 14; j_call: TRBJ1-5; cdr3_aa: ASSKGRQYFNQPQH